This T cell receptor (beta chain) was identified during a study of T-cell memory formation after mild COVID-19. TCRdb used MiXCR to reprocess the 5' RACE reads, holding one entry per CDR3 protein. The sample lists hundreds of thousands of distinct CDR3 sequences; approximately 23% were seen once. Trimming removed 4 bases from V and 9 bases from J; junction bases left unmatched: 10. CDR1 and CDR2 from the germline V gene are SGHTA and FQGNSA. The CDR3 covers 15 residues. This clonotype was detected only a few times. The sequenced sample was PBMCs or a T cell subset sorted from them (not recorded which). The chain joins TRBV7-2 to TRBJ2-1, with TRBD1 matching 9 bases. This receptor was obtained from an adult woman who had mild COVID-19 (a few samples of this study predate the infection). Cell type and time point are not known. As DNA, the CDR3 is TGTGCCAGCAGCTACTCCGGAGGGACAGGGACTGAGCAGTTCTTC. Residues: CASSYSGGTGTEQFF.